The 18 T cell receptor beta chains listed next were all sequenced from one sample in a study of T-cell memory formation after mild COVID-19. Using its own MiXCR run on the 5' RACE reads, TCRdb lists one record per CDR3 protein. The table lists roughly 70,000 distinct CDR3 sequences, 16% of them singletons. Sequences were obtained from PBMCs or a T cell subset sorted from them (not recorded which). The receptors here all came from an adult woman who had mild COVID-19 (a few samples of this study predate the infection). Cell type and time point are not known.

The chain has TRBV10-3 and TRBJ1-1; TRBD1 is a possible D gene (6 bases). Between the trimmed V and J ends, which lost 2 bases and 6 bases, there was a span of 10 bases. The CDR3 consists of 13 residues. Germline values: CDR1 ENHRY, CDR2 SYGVKD. This chain's CDR3 is CAISEGGGSEAFF. Written as DNA, the CDR3 is TGTGCCATCAGTGAGGGAGGGGGTTCTGAAGCTTTCTTT.

The chain combines TRBV24-1 with TRBJ2-1; TRBD2 matches 14 bases. The length of the CDR3 is 17 residues. Trimming removed 3 bases from V and 9 bases from J; junction bases left unmatched: 9. Germline CDR1 reads KGHDR; CDR2 reads SFDVKD. The CDR3 DNA sequence: TGTGCCACCAGTGATCCGGGACTAGCGGGAGAAGGGGGTGAGCAGTTCTTC. This sequence encodes CATSDPGLAGEGGEQFF.

The chain carries TRBV12-3 or TRBV12-4 and TRBJ2-1, with D maybe TRBD2 (6 bases). CDR3 size: 16 residues. V was pared by 5 bases and J by 0 bases, with 14 bases between. The CDR3 spells CASSGENSGSYNEQFF. CDR3 DNA: TGTGCCAGCAGTGGGGAGAATAGCGGCTCCTACAATGAGCAGTTCTTC.

V gene TRBV12-3 or TRBV12-4 combines with J gene TRBJ2-7; TRBD1 matches 11 bases. V gave up 4 bases and J gave up 2 bases; unmatched junction bases: 4. The CDR3 loop spans 15 amino acids. The CDR3 loop reads CASSWEGQGAYEQYF. CDR3 bases: TGTGCCAGCAGTTGGGAGGGACAGGGGGCCTACGAGCAGTACTTC.

This clonotype was recorded at least ten times. The chain employs TRBV4-3 and TRBJ1-1; TRBD1 might be the D (5 bases). Germline CDR1 LGHNA, CDR2 YSLEER. The CDR3 totals 15 residues. The V end lost 0 bases, the J end lost 1 base, and 9 bases lay between the germline ends. This CDR3 is CASSQDRVGNTEAFF. In DNA form, the CDR3 reads TGCGCCAGCAGCCAAGACAGGGTGGGGAACACTGAAGCTTTCTTT.

This clonotype came up a few times. The chain couples TRBV4-3 to TRBJ1-6; perhaps TRBD1 as D (5 bases). The germline V gene encodes CDR1 LGHNA and CDR2 YSLEER. V was shortened by 2 bases and J by 3 bases, with 14 bases between the two germline ends. This CDR3 spans 17 amino acids. The CDR3 nucleotides read TGCGCCAGCAGCCAATCGGGGGGAGTCATCTATAATTCACCCCTCCACTTT. This gives the protein CASSQSGGVIYNSPLHF.

CDR3 coding DNA: TGTGCCAGCAGCTTGCTAAAACTGGAGAGGCATGAGCAGTTCTTC. Residues: CASSLLKLERHEQFF. The chain recombines TRBV11-3 with TRBJ2-1; unclear D gene. From germline, CDR1 is SGHNT and CDR2 YENEEA. Trimming cost V 3 bases and J 8 bases, with 17 bases left between them. The CDR3 has 15 amino acids. Full variable domain (rest looked up from reference TRBV11-3 and TRBJ2-1): EAGVVQSPRYKIIEKKQPVAFWCNPISGHNTLYWYLQNLGQGPELLIRYENEEAVDDSQLPKDRFSAERLKGVDSTLKIQPAELGDSAVYLCASSLLKLERHEQFFGPGTRLTVL.

This clonotype was observed a few times. V gene TRBV7-3 combines with J gene TRBJ2-3; D may be TRBD1 (5 bases). V dropped 5 bases and J dropped 5 bases, with 11 bases sitting between them. The CDR3 loop spans 13 amino acids. The germline CDR1 and CDR2 sequences are SGHTA and FQGTGA. The CDR3 is CASSVKGIDTQYF. For the CDR3, the DNA is TGTGCCAGCAGCGTAAAGGGGATAGATACGCAGTATTTT.

V usage is TRBV6-2 or TRBV6-3 and J usage is TRBJ2-2; 8 bases are a match to TRBD2. J was trimmed by 5 bases and V by 7 bases; bases with no gene match: 3. This CDR3 is built from 13 residues. CDR1 is MNHEY and CDR2 is SVGEGT in the germline V gene. CDR3 DNA sequence: TGTGCCAGCACAGCGGGAGAGACCGGGGAGCTGTTTTTT. Its protein product is CASTAGETGELFF.

A few counts support this clonotype. The J gene is TRBJ2-3, the V gene TRBV7-9, with D uncertain. Trimming cost V 3 bases and J 4 bases, with 11 bases left between them. The germline CDR1 and CDR2 sequences are SEHNR and FQNEAQ (reference sequence). The CDR3 is 14 amino acids. In DNA form, the CDR3 reads TGTGCCAGCAGCTTTCTAGGATCCCCAGATACGCAGTATTTT. Residues: CASSFLGSPDTQYF.

The chain links TRBV4-1 to TRBJ1-1; the D is unclear. The CDR3 is made up of 12 amino acids. Trimming removed 4 bases at V and 7 bases at J, with 10 bases between. In germline, CDR1 is MGHRA, CDR2 YSYEKL. This chain's CDR3 is CASSRQADEAFF. In nucleotides, the CDR3 is TGCGCCAGCAGCCGCCAAGCGGATGAAGCTTTCTTT.

This clonotype was seen more than once but under ten times. This chain joins TRBV5-1 and TRBJ2-2; unclear D gene. The germline CDR1 and CDR2 sequences are SGHRS and YFSETQ. The V end lost 1 base, the J end lost 7 bases, and 8 bases lay between the germline ends. This CDR3 region has 13 residues. CDR3 DNA: TGCGCCAGCAGCTTGTCCAGCAGCGGGGAGCTGTTTTTT. Its protein is CASSLSSSGELFF.

This clonotype was detected many times. The chain is built from TRBV4-3 and TRBJ2-2, with D unclear. The CDR3 totals 14 residues. CDR1 LGHNA and CDR2 YSLEER come from the germline V gene. Trimming removed 1 base from V and 0 bases from J, with 3 bases in between. The chain's CDR3 is CASSQASNTGELFF. Written as DNA, the CDR3 is TGCGCCAGCAGCCAAGCCTCGAACACCGGGGAGCTGTTTTTT.

This chain uses TRBV5-1 with TRBJ2-3; the match to TRBD1 covers 10 bases. The J segment lost 2 bases and the V segment lost 4 bases, leaving 4 bases of the junction unmatched. Germline lookup yields CDR1 SGHRS and CDR2 YFSETQ. The CDR3 contains 15 residues. The CDR3 region has the DNA TGCGCCAGCAGCCCGGGGACAGGGGACACAGATACGCAGTATTTT. Translating it yields CASSPGTGDTDTQYF.

Ten or more counts support this clonotype. The chain has TRBV6-5 and TRBJ2-5, with D perhaps matching TRBD1 or TRBD2 (5 bases each). The CDR3 covers 15 residues. Trimming pared 5 bases from V and 5 bases from J, leaving 18 bases between. Germline CDR1 and CDR2: MNHEY and SVGAGI. CDR3 in amino acids: CASSTGTLLKETQYF. In DNA form, the CDR3 reads TGTGCCAGCAGTACTGGGACGTTGCTTAAGGAGACCCAGTACTTC.

The CDR3 sequence: CASSLPGQGYEQYF. The CDR3 DNA is TGTGCCAGCAGCTTACCGGGACAGGGGTACGAGCAGTACTTC. This sequence joins TRBV11-1 and TRBJ2-7; 10 bases are a match to TRBD1. In germline, CDR1 is SGHAT, CDR2 FQDESV (reference sequence). The CDR3 has 14 amino acids. With 2 bases clipped from V and 4 bases from J, the junction kept 2 bases outside the gene matches.

The table lists this clonotype with a few counts. V is TRBV6-5 and J is TRBJ2-3, with 14 bases aligning to TRBD2. V lost 6 bases and J lost 3; bases outside the gene matches: 5. Germline CDR1 is MNHEY and CDR2 is SVGAGI. This CDR3 region has 16 residues. The chain's CDR3 is CASSLTSGGATDTQYF. CDR3 DNA: TGTGCCAGCAGCTTGACTAGCGGGGGGGCGACAGATACGCAGTATTTT.

This sequence joins TRBV5-1 and TRBJ1-1, with D perhaps matching TRBD1 (6 bases). This CDR3 comprises 13 residues. Per germline, CDR1 SGHRS and CDR2 YFSETQ. Trimming left V 7 bases short and J 6 bases short, with 16 bases between. CDR3 in amino acids: CASAFVRGAEAFF. CDR3 DNA sequence: TGCGCCAGCGCGTTCGTCAGGGGCGCTGAAGCTTTCTTT.